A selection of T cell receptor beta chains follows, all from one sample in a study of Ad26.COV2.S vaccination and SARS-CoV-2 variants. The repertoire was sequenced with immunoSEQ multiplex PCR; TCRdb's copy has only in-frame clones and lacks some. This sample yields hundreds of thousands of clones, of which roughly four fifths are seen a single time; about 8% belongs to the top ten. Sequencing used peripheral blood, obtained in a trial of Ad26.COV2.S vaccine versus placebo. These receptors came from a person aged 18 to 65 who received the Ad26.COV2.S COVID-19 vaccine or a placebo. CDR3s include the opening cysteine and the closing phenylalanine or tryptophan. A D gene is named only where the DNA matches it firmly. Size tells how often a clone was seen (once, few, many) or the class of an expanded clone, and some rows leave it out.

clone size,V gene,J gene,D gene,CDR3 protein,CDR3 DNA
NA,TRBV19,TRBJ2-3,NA,CASSRFDTDTQYF,TGTGCCAGTAGCCGGTTTGACACAGATACGCAGTATTTT
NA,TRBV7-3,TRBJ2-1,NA,CASSLDFNSYNEQFF,TGTGCCAGCAGCTTAGACTTCAACTCCTACAATGAGCAGTTCTTC
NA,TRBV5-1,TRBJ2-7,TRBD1,CASRQGQGGSSYEQYF,TGCGCCAGCAGGCAGGGACAGGGCGGAAGCTCCTACGAGCAGTACTTC
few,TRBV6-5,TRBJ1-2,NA,CASRRNGAALEGYTF,TGTGCCAGCAGACGAAACGGAGCGGCCCTGGAGGGCTACACCTTC
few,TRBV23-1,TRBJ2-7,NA,CASSSTQDSYEQYF,TGCGCCAGCAGCAGCACGCAGGACTCCTACGAGCAGTACTTC
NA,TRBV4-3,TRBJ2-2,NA,CASSLSAFSTGELFF,TGCGCCAGCAGCCTTTCCGCCTTCAGCACCGGGGAGCTGTTTTTT
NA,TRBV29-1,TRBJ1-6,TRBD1,CSVEGTGGSSPLHF,TGCAGCGTTGAAGGGACAGGGGGCAGCTCACCCCTCCACTTT
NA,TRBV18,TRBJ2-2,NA,CASSPLPPLTGELFF,TGTGCCAGCTCACCACTGCCACCCCTCACCGGGGAGCTGTTTTTT
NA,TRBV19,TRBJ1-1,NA,CATNDRNTEAFF,TGTGCCACCAACGACCGGAACACTGAAGCTTTCTTT
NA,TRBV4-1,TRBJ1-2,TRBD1,CASSLPGSRGVGYTF,TGCGCCAGCAGCCTTCCAGGGTCCAGGGGGGTTGGCTACACCTTC
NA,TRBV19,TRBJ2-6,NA,CASSIRPREDRPGEGGANVLTF,TGTGCCAGTAGTATCAGGCCGCGAGAAGATAGACCGGGGGAAGGTGGGGCCAACGTCCTGACTTTC
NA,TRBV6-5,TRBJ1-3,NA,CASSYRAGTTGNTIYF,TGTGCCAGCAGTTACCGCGCCGGGACAACTGGAAACACCATATATTTT
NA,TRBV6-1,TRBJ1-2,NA,CASSELGEMGYGYTF,TGTGCCAGCAGTGAATTGGGAGAAATGGGCTATGGCTACACCTTC
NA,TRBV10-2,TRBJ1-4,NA,CASSVATNEKLFF,TGCGCCAGCAGTGTAGCAACTAATGAAAAACTGTTTTTT
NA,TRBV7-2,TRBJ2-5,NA,CASSPRRGGQTQYF,TGTGCCAGCAGCCCCCGGAGGGGTGGACAGACCCAGTACTTC
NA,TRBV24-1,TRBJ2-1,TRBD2,CATSDPAGTSGSRGYNEQFF,TGTGCCACCAGTGATCCCGCTGGGACTAGCGGGAGTCGGGGCTACAATGAGCAGTTCTTC
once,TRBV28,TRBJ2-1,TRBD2,CASSLGRLADYNEQFF,TGTGCCAGCAGTTTAGGGCGGCTAGCGGACTACAATGAGCAGTTCTTC
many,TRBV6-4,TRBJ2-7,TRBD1,CASSPGQGGYEQYF,TGTGCCAGCAGTCCCGGACAGGGCGGTTACGAGCAGTACTTC
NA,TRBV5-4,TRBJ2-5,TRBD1,CASSRQGRETQYF,TGTGCCAGCAGCCGACAGGGGAGAGAGACCCAGTACTTC
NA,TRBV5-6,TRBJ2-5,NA,CASSLAAAYQETQYF,TGTGCCAGCAGCTTGGCGGCAGCGTACCAAGAGACCCAGTACTTC
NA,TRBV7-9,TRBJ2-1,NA,CASSPSGLGVNEQFF,TGTGCCAGCAGTCCAAGCGGGCTGGGCGTAAATGAGCAGTTCTTC
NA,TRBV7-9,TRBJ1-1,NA,CASSSHPGGGTEAFF,TGTGCCAGCAGCTCTCACCCCGGGGGGGGTACTGAAGCTTTCTTT
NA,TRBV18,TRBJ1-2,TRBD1,CASSPTGHQANYGYTF,TGTGCCAGCTCACCGACAGGGCATCAAGCTAACTATGGCTACACCTTC
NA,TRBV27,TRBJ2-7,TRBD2,CASGSGTRFEQYF,TGTGCCAGCGGGTCCGGGACTAGATTCGAGCAGTACTTC
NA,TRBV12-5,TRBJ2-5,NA,CASGRDIETQYF,TGTGCTAGTGGTCGGGACATCGAGACCCAGTACTTC
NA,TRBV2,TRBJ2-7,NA,CASSTGTAPYEQYF,TGTGCCAGCAGCACCGGGACTGCCCCCTACGAGCAGTACTTC
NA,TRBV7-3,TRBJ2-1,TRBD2,CASSPGGASGGYNEQFF,TGTGCCAGCAGCCCTGGGGGGGCTAGCGGGGGCTACAATGAGCAGTTCTTC
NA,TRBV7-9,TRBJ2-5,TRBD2,CASSLGLAPMETQYF,TGTGCCAGCAGTCTTGGACTAGCGCCTATGGAGACCCAGTACTTC
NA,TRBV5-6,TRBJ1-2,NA,CASSLWEASYGYTF,TGTGCCAGCAGCTTGTGGGAGGCTTCCTATGGCTACACCTTC
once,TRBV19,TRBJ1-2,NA,CASRSDTRANYGYTF,TGTGCCAGTAGGAGTGACACAAGGGCTAACTATGGCTACACCTTC
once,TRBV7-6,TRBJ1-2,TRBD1,CASSGINRGPYGYTF,TGTGCCAGCAGCGGAATTAACAGGGGGCCCTATGGCTACACCTTC